The table lists the clone carrying this TCR beta chain with a few counts. Germline is not matched at one junction end, which may reflect a read error. This entry belongs to a study of blood T cells in healthy people across ages. Germline-derived CDR1 and CDR2 are DFQATT and SNEGSKA (reference sequence). This CDR3 has 14 amino acids. PCR was performed a second time for 7 to 11 cycles using a sample-barcoded 5' primer and a J-beta primer mix. Any given sample supplied a minimum of 3 million CDR3-containing paired-end reads. TCRdb passed the 5' RACE reads through MiXCR, listing each CDR3 protein once. Of hundreds of thousands of distinct CDR3 sequences detected, under 30% appear once; the ten largest clones hold about 18%.

Sequencing was done on a sample of blood. The gene calls are TRBV20-1 and TRBJ2-3, with D possibly being TRBD1 (5 bases). The sequence came from a woman aged 80 or over in good health. In DNA, the CDR3 is TGCGGTGCCAAGCGTGGGGCTAGCACAGATACGCAGTATTTT. Its translation: CGAKRGASTDTQYF.